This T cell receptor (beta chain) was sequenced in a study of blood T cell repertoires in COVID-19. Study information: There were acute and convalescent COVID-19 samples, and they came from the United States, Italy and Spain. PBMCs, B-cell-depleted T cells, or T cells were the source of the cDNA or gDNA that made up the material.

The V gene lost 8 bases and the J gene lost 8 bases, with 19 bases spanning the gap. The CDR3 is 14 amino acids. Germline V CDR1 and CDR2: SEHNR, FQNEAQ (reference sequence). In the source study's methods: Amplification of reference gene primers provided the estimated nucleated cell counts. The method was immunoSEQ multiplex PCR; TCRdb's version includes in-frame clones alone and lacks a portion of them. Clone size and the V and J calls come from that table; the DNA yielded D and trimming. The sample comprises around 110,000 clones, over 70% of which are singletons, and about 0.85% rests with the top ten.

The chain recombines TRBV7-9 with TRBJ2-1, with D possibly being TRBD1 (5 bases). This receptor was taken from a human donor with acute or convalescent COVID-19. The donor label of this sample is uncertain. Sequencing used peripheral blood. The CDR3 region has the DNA TGTGCCAGCGGGGCCCCCATAGCCTTCGATGAGCAGTTCTTC. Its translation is CASGAPIAFDEQFF.